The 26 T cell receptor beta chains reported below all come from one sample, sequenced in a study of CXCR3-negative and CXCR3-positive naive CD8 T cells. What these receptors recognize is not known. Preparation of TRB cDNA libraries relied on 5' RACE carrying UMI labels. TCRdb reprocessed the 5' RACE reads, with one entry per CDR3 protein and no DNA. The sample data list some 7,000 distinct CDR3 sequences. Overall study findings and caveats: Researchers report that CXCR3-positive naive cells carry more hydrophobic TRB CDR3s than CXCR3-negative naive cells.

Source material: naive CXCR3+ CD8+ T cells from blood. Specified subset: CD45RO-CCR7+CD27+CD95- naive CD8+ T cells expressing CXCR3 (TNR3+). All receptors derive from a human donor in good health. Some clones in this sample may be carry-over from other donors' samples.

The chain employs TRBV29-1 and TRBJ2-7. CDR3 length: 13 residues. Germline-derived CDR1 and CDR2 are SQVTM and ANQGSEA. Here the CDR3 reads CSVEMPSSYEQYF.

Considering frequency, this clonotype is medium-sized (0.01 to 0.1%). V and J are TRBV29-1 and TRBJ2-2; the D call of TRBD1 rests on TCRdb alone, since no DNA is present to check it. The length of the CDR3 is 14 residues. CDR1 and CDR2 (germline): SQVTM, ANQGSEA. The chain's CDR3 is CSVSGTANTGELFF.

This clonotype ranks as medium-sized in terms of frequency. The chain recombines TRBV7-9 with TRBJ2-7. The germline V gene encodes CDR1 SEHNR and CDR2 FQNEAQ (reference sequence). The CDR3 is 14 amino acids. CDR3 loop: CASSLAGIDYEQYF. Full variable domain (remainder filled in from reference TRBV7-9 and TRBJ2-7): DTGVSQNPRHKITKRGQNVTFRCDPISEHNRLYWYRQTLGQGPEFLTYFQNEAQLEKSRLLSDRFSAERPKGSFSTLEIQRTEQGDSAMYLCASSLAGIDYEQYFGPGTRLTVT.

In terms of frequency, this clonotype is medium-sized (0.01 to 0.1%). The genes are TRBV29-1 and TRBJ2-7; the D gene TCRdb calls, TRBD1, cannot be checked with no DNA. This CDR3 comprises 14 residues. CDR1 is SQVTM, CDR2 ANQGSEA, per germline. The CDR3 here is CSVEGWGLSYEQYF.

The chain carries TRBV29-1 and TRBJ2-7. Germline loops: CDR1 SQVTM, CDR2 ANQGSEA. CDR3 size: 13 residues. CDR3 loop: CSVEEDQTYEQYF.

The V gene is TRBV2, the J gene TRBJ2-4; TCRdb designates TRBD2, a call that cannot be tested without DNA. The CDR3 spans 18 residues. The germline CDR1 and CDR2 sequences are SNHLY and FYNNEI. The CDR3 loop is CASTEGPSGELAKNIQYF.

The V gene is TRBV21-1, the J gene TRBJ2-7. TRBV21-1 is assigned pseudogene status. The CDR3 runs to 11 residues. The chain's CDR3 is CASSKGGEQYF.

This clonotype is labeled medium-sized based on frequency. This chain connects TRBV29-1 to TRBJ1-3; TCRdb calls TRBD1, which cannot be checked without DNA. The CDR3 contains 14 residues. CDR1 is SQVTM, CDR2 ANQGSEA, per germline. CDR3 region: CSAVDDRLGNTIYF.

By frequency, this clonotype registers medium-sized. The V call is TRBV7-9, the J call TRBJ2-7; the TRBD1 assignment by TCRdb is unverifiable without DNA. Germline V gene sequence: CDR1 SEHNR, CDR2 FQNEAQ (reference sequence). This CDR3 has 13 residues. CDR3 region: CASSPGQTYEQYF.

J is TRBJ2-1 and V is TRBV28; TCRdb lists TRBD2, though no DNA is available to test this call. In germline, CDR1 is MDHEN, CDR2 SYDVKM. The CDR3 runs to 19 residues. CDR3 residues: CASSSPGLLTSGSHNEQFF.

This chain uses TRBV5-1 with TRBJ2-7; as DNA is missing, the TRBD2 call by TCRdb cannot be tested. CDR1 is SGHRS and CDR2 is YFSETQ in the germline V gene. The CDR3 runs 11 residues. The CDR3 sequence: CASSEGNEQYF.

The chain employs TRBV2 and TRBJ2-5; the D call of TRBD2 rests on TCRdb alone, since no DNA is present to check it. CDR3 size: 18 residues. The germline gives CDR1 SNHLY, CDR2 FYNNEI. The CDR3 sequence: CASSDPKSGGLQEETQYF.

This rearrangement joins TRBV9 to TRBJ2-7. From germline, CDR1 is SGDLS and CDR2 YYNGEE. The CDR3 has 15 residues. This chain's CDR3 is CASSVAGQGPYEQYF.

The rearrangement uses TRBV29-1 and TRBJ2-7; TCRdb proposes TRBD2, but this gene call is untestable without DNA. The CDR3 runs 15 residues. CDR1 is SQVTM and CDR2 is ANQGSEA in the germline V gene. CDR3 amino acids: CSVEDLSGRYGEQYF.

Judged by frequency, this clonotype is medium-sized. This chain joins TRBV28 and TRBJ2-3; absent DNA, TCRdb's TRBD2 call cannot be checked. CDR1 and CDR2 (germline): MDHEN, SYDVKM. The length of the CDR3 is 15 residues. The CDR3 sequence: CASSPGLAQTDTQYF.

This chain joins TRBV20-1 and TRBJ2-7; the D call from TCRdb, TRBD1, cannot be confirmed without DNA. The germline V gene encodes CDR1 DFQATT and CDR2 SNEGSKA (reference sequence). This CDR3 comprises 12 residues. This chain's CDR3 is CSAHQGTYEQYF.

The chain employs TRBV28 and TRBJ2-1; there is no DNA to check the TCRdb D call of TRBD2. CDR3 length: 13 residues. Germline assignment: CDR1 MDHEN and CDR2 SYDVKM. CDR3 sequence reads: CASVIAGDNEQFF.

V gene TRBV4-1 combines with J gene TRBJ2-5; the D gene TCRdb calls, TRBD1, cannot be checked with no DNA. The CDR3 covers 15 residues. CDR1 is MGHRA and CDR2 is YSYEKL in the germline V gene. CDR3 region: CASSQGQEFAKTQYF.

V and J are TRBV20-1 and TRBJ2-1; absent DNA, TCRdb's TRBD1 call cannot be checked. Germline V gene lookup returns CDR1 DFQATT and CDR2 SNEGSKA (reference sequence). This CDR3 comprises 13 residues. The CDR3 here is CSASGITYNEQFF.

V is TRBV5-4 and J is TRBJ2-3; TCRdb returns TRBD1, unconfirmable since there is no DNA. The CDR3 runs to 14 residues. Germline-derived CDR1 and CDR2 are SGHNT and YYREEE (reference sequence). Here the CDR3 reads CASSLWTDEDTQYF.

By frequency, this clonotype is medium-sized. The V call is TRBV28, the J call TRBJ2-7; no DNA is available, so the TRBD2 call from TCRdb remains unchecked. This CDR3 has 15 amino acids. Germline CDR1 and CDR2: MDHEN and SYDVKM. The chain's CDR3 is CASTLSSGRANEQYF.

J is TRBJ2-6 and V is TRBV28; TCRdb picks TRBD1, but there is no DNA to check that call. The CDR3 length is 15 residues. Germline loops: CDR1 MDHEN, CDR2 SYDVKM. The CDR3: CASRVTGAGANVLTF.

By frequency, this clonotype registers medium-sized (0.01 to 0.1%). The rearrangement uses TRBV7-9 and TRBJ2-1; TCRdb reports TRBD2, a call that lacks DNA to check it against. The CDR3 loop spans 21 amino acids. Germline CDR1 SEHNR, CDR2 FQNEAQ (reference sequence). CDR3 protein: CASSGNTGGPVSGGAGNEQFF.

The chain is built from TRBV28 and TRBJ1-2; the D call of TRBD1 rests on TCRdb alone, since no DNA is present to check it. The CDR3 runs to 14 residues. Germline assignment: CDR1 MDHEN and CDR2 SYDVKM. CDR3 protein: CASNYRGPGYGYTF.

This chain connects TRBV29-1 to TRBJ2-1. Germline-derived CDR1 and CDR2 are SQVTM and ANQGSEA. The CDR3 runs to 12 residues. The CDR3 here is CSVEVTYNEQFF.

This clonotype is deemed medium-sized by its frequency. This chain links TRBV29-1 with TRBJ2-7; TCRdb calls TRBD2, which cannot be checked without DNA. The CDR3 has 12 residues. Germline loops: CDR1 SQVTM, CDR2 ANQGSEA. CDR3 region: CSVEGAGAEQYF.